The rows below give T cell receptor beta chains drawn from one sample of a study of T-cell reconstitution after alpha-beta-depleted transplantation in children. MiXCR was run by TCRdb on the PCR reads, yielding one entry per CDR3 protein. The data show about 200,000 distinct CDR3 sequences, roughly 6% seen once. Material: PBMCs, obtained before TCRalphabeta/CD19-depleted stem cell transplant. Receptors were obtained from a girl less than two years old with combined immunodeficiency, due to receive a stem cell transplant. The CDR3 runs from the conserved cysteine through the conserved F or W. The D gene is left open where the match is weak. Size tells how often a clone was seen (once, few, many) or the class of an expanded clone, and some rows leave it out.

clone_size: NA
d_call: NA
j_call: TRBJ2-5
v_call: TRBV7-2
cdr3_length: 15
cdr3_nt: TGTGCCAGCAGCGGAAGACTTGTTACAAGAGAGACCCAGTACTTC
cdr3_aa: CASSGRLVTRETQYF

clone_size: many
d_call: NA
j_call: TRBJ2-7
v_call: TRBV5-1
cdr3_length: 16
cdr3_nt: TGCGCCAGCAGCTTACAACCGGGGGAGCGGAACTACGAGCAGTACTTC
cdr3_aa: CASSLQPGERNYEQYF

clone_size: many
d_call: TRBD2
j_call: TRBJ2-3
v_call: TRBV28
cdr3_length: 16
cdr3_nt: TGTGCCAGCAGTGGATTACTAGCGCCTTTGGTGAATACGCAGTATTTT
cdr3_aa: CASSGLLAPLVNTQYF

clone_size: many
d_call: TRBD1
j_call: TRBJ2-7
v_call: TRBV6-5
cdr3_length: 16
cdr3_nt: TGTGCCAGCAGTTACCCCACCTTACAGGGGGCCTACGAGCAGTACTTC
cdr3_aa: CASSYPTLQGAYEQYF

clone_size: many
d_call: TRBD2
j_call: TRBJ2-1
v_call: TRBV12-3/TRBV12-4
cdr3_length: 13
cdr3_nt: TGTGCCAGTAGGACTAGCGGGAACAATGAGCAGTTCTTC
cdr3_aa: CASRTSGNNEQFF

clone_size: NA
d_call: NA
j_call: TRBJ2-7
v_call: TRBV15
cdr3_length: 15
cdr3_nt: TGTGCCACCAGCAGAGGGAGGGAGGGGGCCTACGAGCAGTACTTC
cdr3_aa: CATSRGREGAYEQYF

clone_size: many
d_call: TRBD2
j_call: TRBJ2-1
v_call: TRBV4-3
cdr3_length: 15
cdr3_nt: TGCGCCAGCAGCCAAGAGGCGGGAGGGCCCAATGAGCAGTTCTTC
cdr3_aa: CASSQEAGGPNEQFF

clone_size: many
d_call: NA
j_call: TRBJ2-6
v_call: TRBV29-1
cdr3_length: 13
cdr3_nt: TGCAGCGTGTATCAGGCTGGGGCCAACGTCCTGACTTTC
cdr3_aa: CSVYQAGANVLTF

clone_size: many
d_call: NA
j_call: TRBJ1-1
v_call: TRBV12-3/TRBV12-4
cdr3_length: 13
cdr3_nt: TGTGCCAGCAGGACCAGGGTAGGAACTGAAGCTTTCTTT
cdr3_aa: CASRTRVGTEAFF

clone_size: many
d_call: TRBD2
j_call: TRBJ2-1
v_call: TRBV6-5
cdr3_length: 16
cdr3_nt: TGTGCCAGCAGTTACATAGCGGGGGATGCCTACAATGAGCAGTTCTTC
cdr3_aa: CASSYIAGDAYNEQFF

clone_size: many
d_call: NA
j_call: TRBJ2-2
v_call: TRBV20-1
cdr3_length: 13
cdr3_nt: TGCAGTGCTAGAGGGACAGCGGCCGGGGAGCTGTTTTTT
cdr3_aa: CSARGTAAGELFF

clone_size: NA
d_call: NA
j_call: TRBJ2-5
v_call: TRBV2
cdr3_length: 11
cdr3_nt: TGTGCCAGGGAGTCGGGCGAGACCCAGTACTTC
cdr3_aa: CARESGETQYF

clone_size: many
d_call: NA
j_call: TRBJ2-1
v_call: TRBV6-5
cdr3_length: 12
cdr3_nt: TGTGCCAGCAGTTGGGGCAACAATGAGCAGTTCTTC
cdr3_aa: CASSWGNNEQFF

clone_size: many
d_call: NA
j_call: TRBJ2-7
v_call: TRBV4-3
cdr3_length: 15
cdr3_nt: TGCGCCAGCAGCCAAGCGTCGCAGGGTCCCTACGAGCAGTACTTC
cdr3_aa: CASSQASQGPYEQYF

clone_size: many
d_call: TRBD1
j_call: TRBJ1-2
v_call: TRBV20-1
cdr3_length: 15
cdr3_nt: TGCAGTGCTTCCGCTCAGGACAGGGGGCAGGATGGCTACACCTTC
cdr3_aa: CSASAQDRGQDGYTF

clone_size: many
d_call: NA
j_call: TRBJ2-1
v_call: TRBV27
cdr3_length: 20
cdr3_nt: TGTGCCAGCAGTTCCCCGCCCGTCCGTCGCTTTAGCGGCACCTTCAATGAGCAGTTCTTC
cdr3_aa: CASSSPPVRRFSGTFNEQFF

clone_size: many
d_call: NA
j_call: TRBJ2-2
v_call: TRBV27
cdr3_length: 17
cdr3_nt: TGTGCCAGCAGTTCGATTTTCCTCATCTCGAACACCGGGGAGCTGTTTTTT
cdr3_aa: CASSSIFLISNTGELFF

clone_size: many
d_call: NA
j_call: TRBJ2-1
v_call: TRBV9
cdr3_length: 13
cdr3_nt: TGTGCCAGCAGCCCGGACCTGTACAATGAGCAGTTCTTC
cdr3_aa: CASSPDLYNEQFF

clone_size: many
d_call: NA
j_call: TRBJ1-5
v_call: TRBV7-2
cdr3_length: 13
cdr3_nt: TGTGCCAGCAGCTTTGGAGGGACTCAGCCCCAGCATTTT
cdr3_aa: CASSFGGTQPQHF

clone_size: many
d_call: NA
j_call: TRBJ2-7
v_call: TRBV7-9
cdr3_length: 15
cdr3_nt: TGTGCCAGCAGCTTATTACGGGGTGGAAACTACGAGCAGTACTTC
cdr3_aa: CASSLLRGGNYEQYF

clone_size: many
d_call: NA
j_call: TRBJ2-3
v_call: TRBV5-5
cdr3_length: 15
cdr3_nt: TGTGCCAGCAGCTTTTTTCGGGCGAACACAGATACGCAGTATTTT
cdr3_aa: CASSFFRANTDTQYF

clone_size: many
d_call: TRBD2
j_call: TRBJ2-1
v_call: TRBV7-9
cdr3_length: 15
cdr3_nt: TGTGCCAGCAGCCCTTTAGCGGGATTAAGCAATGAGCAGTTCTTC
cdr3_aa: CASSPLAGLSNEQFF

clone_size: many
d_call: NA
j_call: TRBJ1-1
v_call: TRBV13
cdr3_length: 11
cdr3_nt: TGTGCCAGCAGCCGGGACACTGAAGCTTTCTTT
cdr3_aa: CASSRDTEAFF

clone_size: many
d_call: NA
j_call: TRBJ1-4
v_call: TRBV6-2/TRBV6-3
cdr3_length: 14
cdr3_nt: TGTGCCAGCAGTTACACCTCAACTAATGAAAAACTGTTTTTT
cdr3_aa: CASSYTSTNEKLFF

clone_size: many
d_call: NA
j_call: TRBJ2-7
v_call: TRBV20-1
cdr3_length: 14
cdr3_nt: TGCAGTGCTAGAGATAACAGGATAGAGTACGAGCAGTACTTC
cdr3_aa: CSARDNRIEYEQYF

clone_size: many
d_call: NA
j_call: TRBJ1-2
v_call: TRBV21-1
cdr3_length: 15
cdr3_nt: TGTGCCAGCAGCAAAGCCCAGGGAGTTAACTATGGCTACACCTTC
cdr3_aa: CASSKAQGVNYGYTF

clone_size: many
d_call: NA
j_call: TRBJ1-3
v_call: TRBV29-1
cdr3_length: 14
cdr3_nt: TGCAGCGTTGAAGGGGGGACTGCGGGAAACACCATATATTTT
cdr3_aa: CSVEGGTAGNTIYF

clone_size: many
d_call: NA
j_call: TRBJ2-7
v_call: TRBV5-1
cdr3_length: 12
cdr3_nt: TGCGCCAGCAGCTTCAGGGACTACGAGCAGTACTTC
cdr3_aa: CASSFRDYEQYF

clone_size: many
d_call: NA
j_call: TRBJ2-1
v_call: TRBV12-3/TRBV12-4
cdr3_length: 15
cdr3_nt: TGTGCCAGCAGTCGCCCGGACGGTATCTACAATGAGCAGTTCTTC
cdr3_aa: CASSRPDGIYNEQFF

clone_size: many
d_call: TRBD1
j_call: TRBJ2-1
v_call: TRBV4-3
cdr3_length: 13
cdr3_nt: TGCGCCAGCAGCCTCCGGACAGGTGTTGAGCAGTTCTTC
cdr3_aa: CASSLRTGVEQFF

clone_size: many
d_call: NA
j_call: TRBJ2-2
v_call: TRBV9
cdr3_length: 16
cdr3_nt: TGTGCCAGCAGCGTCCACAGGGCTGCGAACACCGGGGAGCTGTTTTTT
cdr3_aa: CASSVHRAANTGELFF

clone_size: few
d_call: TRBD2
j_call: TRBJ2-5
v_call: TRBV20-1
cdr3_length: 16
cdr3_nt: TGCAGTGCTAGAGAGGGGTTAGCGGGAGCCCAAGAGACCCAGTACTTC
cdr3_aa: CSAREGLAGAQETQYF

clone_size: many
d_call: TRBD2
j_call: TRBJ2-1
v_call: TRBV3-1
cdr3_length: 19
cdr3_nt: TGTGCCAGCAGCCCATCGACTAGCGGGAGATGGGGTTCCTACAATGAGCAGTTCTTC
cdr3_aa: CASSPSTSGRWGSYNEQFF

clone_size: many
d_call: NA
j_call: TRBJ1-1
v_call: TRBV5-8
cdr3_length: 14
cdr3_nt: TGTGCCAGCAGCTTGATTACTAGACGAAAGGAAGCTTTCTTT
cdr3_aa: CASSLITRRKEAFF

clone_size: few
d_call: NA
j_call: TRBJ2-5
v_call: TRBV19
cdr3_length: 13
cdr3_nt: TGTGCCAGTAATACGGTCCCGGGGGAGACCCAGTACTTC
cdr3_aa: CASNTVPGETQYF

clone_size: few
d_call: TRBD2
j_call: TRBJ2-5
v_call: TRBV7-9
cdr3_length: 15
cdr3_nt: TGTGCCAGCAGCCCAAACCAGGGACTACAAGAGACCCAGTACTTC
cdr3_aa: CASSPNQGLQETQYF

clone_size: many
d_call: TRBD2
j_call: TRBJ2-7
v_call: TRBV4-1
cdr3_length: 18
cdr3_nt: TGCGCCAGCAGCCAAGGCGGGAGAGGACCAAGGGTGGCCTACGAGCAGTACTTC
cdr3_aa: CASSQGGRGPRVAYEQYF

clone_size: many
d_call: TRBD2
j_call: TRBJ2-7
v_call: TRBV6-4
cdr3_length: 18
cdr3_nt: TGTGCCAGCAGTGACTCGACCCCCCCCGGGACTAGTAACTCCGAGCAGTACTTC
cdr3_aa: CASSDSTPPGTSNSEQYF

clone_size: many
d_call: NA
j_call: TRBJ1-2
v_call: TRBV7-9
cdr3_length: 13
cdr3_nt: TGTGCCAGCAGCTCCTGGGACATCGATGGCTACACCTTC
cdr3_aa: CASSSWDIDGYTF

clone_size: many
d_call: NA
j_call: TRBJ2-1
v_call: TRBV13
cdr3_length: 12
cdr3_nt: TGTGCCAGCAGTTCCCTCGGCCCAGGGGAGTTCTTC
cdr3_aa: CASSSLGPGEFF

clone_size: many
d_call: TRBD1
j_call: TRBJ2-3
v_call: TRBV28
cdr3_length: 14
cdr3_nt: TGTGCCAGCACAACAGGGGAATCAATTCATACGCAGTATTTT
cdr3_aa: CASTTGESIHTQYF

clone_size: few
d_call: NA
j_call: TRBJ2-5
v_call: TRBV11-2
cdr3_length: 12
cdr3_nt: TGTGCCAGCAGCTGGATCCAAGAGACCCAGTACTTC
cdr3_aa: CASSWIQETQYF